This is a list of T cell receptor beta chains from one sample in a study of cytomegalovirus exposure and HLA in healthy donors. The method was immunoSEQ multiplex PCR; TCRdb's version includes in-frame clones alone and lacks a portion of them. The sample has 120,000 or so clones; 80% are singletons. Sequencing input: PBMCs. These receptors were collected from a female donor in good health and CMV-seronegative. The CDR3 runs from the conserved cysteine through the conserved F or W. Each record gives: clone size, D gene, J gene, V gene, CDR3 protein, CDR3 DNA. The D gene is left open where the match is weak. For some rows the clone size is stated as once, few or many, or as a class when expanded; others skip it.

- TRBD1 TRBJ2-1 TRBV19 CASSSPPGTGGYNEQFF TGTGCCAGTAGTTCGCCCCCCGGGACAGGGGGCTACAATGAGCAGTTCTTC
- - TRBJ2-1 TRBV5-1 CASSPGTISYNEQFF TGCGCCAGCTCTCCGGGGACAATCTCCTACAATGAGCAGTTCTTC
- - TRBJ2-1 TRBV5-1 CASSLVAGTTLGEQFF TGCGCCAGCAGCTTGGTGGCGGGAACCACCCTCGGTGAGCAGTTCTTC
- TRBD1 TRBJ1-2 TRBV2 CASNRDRKGYTF TGTGCCAGCAACCGGGACAGAAAGGGCTACACCTTC
- - TRBJ2-5 TRBV18 CASATGIEETQYF TGTGCCAGCGCAACGGGGATTGAAGAGACCCAGTACTTC
- - TRBJ2-7 TRBV10-3 CAIKWGQSSYEQYF TGTGCCATCAAATGGGGACAAAGCTCCTACGAGCAGTACTTC
- - TRBJ2-1 TRBV21-1 CASKYSGLAGGPGEQFF TGTGCCAGCAAGTATTCGGGACTAGCGGGAGGGCCAGGTGAGCAGTTCTTC
- TRBD2 TRBJ2-1 TRBV7-8 CASSTGTSGTYNEQFF TGTGCCAGCAGCACCGGGACTAGCGGGACCTACAATGAGCAGTTCTTC
- - TRBJ2-7 TRBV5-1 CASSLPTQTYEQYF TGCGCCAGCAGCTTGCCCACTCAAACCTACGAGCAGTACTTC
- - TRBJ1-5 TRBV30 CAWSGQRNQPQHF TGTGCCTGGAGCGGACAGAGAAATCAGCCCCAGCATTTT
- - TRBJ2-4 TRBV27 CASSLSWGVKNIQYF TGTGCCAGCAGTTTATCCTGGGGGGTCAAAAACATTCAGTACTTC
- TRBD2 TRBJ2-7 TRBV2 CASQRLLAGGEQYF TGTGCCAGCCAAAGACTACTAGCGGGAGGGGAGCAGTACTTC
- TRBD1 TRBJ1-2 TRBV9 CASRAGPGQGNYGYTF TGTGCCAGCAGAGCTGGACCGGGACAGGGGAACTATGGCTACACCTTC
- - TRBJ1-5 TRBV4-2 CASSQERSNQPQHF TGTGCCAGCAGCCAAGAACGGAGCAATCAGCCCCAGCATTTT
- TRBD2 TRBJ2-2 TRBV5-4 CASSFAGGPNTGELFF TGTGCCAGCAGCTTTGCGGGAGGGCCGAACACCGGGGAGCTGTTTTTT
- TRBD2 TRBJ2-7 TRBV10-2 CASRRRGGTSGSYEQYF TGCGCCAGCAGAAGAAGGGGGGGGACTAGCGGCTCCTACGAGCAGTACTTC
- - TRBJ2-7 TRBV30 CAWSQGLEYEQYF TGTGCCTGGAGTCAGGGGTTGGAGTACGAGCAGTACTTC
- TRBD2 TRBJ2-5 TRBV7-3 CASSLGGRGETQYF TGTGCCAGCAGCTTAGGCGGGAGGGGAGAGACCCAGTACTTC
few - TRBJ1-1 TRBV7-3 CASSWDTGFEAFF TGTGCCAGCAGCTGGGACACAGGATTTGAAGCTTTCTTT
- - TRBJ2-3 TRBV6-9 CASSPTGPGLQEDF TGTGCCAGCAGTCCAACCGGACCGGGACTCCAAGAGGATTTT
few - TRBJ2-5 TRBV20-1 CSASKRETQYF TGCAGTGCTAGCAAGCGAGAGACCCAGTACTTC
- - TRBJ2-1 TRBV20-1 CSATGQYEQFF TGCAGTGCTACCGGACAGTATGAGCAGTTCTTC
- TRBD1 TRBJ2-1 TRBV19 CASSIEGQGDSYNEQFF TGTGCCAGTAGTATAGAGGGACAGGGGGATTCCTACAATGAGCAGTTCTTC
- - TRBJ1-2 TRBV5-4 CASSFGGHRTYGYTF TGTGCCAGCAGCTTCGGGGGTCACAGGACCTATGGCTACACCTTC
- - TRBJ1-2 TRBV28 CASSLWDTRRDGYTF TGTGCCAGCAGTTTATGGGACACCCGGAGAGATGGCTACACCTTC
- TRBD1 TRBJ1-1 TRBV6-5 CASINRGNTEAFF TGTGCCAGCATAAACAGGGGGAACACTGAAGCTTTCTTT
- TRBD2 TRBJ2-1 TRBV9 CASSVLAGVNEQFF TGTGCCAGCAGCGTCCTAGCGGGAGTGAATGAGCAGTTCTTC
once - TRBJ1-4 TRBV10-1 CANQGYEKLFF TGCGCCAATCAGGGTTATGAAAAACTGTTTTTT
few TRBD2 TRBJ2-1 TRBV9 CASSVRTRGELADNEQFF TGTGCCAGCAGCGTCAGAACGCGGGGGGAGCTAGCGGACAATGAGCAGTTCTTC
- TRBD1 TRBJ2-7 TRBV5-6 CASSLGTGTYEQYF TGTGCCAGCAGCTTGGGGACAGGTACCTACGAGCAGTACTTC
- TRBD2 TRBJ2-1 TRBV4-2 CASSQDRGSGTSSYNEQFF TGTGCCAGCAGCCAAGATCGTGGTAGCGGGACCAGCTCCTACAATGAGCAGTTCTTC
- - TRBJ1-1 TRBV6-1 CASSDRNRQNPKFQAFF TGTGCCAGCAGTGATAGGAACAGGCAGAACCCAAAATTTCAAGCTTTCTTT
- - TRBJ2-2 TRBV2 CAGRTETNTGELFF TGTGCCGGCCGGACAGAAACGAACACCGGGGAGCTGTTTTTT
- - TRBJ1-4 TRBV30 CAWSRRRVEKLFF TGTGCCTGGAGTCGGAGGAGGGTTGAAAAACTGTTTTTT
- TRBD2 TRBJ2-7 TRBV7-6 CASSLAMTSGSFDEQYF TGTGCCAGCAGCTTAGCAATGACTAGCGGGAGTTTCGACGAGCAGTACTTC
- TRBD1 TRBJ2-1 TRBV10-3 CAISERSGQKKQFF TGTGCCATCAGTGAGAGGTCGGGACAGAAGAAGCAGTTCTTC
- - TRBJ1-3 TRBV7-9 CASSSDRLSGNTIYF TGTGCCAGCAGCTCAGACAGGTTATCTGGAAACACCATATATTTT